Shown below are 24 T cell receptor beta chains from a single sample sequenced in a study of beta chain bispecific antibodies for T cell cancers. T cells were expanded from blood mononuclear cells for two to three days with anti-CD3 OKT3 or CD3/CD28 beads. Overall study results and limits: In these mixed samples, most targeted TRBV reads derived from the leukemia cell line.

TCRdb analysed the 5' RACE reads with MiXCR anew, one entry per CDR3 protein. The profile shows about 20,000 distinct CDR3 sequences, less than 3% of them singletons. The antigens these receptors bind are not known. Input material: healthy donor T cells cultured with leukemia cells. Every receptor here comes from a human donor in good health. Some clones in this sample may be carry-over from other donors' samples.

This clonotype was detected many times. The chain recombines TRBV4-1 with TRBJ2-5; D is perhaps TRBD1 (5 bases). The CDR3 runs 14 residues. Trimming stripped 5 bases from V and 0 bases from J, with 10 bases between. Germline loops: CDR1 MGHRA, CDR2 YSYEKL. The CDR3 sequence is CASSKSGYQETQYF. The CDR3 nucleotides read TGCGCCAGCAGCAAGTCAGGGTACCAAGAGACCCAGTACTTC.

This clonotype showed up many times. This chain connects TRBV19 to TRBJ1-1, with TRBD1 as a possible D gene (5 bases). With 3 bases removed from V and 1 base from J, the gap between germline ends came to 12 bases. The CDR3 is made up of 15 amino acids. Looked up from germline, CDR1 is LNHDA and CDR2 is SQIVND (reference sequence). The CDR3: CASSIPTDPNTEAFF. The CDR3 nucleotides are TGTGCCAGTAGTATCCCGACAGACCCGAACACTGAAGCTTTCTTT.

This clonotype was picked up a small number of times. V usage is TRBV5-4 and J usage is TRBJ2-5; 11 positions agree with TRBD2. CDR1 is SGHNT, CDR2 YYREEE, per germline (reference sequence). CDR3 size: 16 residues. Trimming took 4 bases from V and 5 from J; bases not matched to a gene: 10. The CDR3 coding sequence is TGTGCCAGCAGCATCCTTAGCGGGGGGGCCTTTGAGACCCAGTACTTC. Translation gives CASSILSGGAFETQYF.

This clonotype has a count of ten or more. The rearrangement joins TRBV10-2 to TRBJ2-1; a weak D match, TRBD2 (5 bases). V was pared by 0 bases and J by 12 bases, with 12 bases between. Germline values: CDR1 WSHSY, CDR2 SAAADI. This CDR3 region has 13 residues. CDR3 loop: CASSESPEGRQFF. In DNA form, the CDR3 reads TGCGCCAGCAGTGAGTCCCCCGAGGGTCGGCAGTTCTTC.

This clonotype appeared many times. The rearrangement joins TRBV9 to TRBJ1-1, with 8 positions matching TRBD1. This CDR3 region has 13 residues. Germline CDR1 SGDLS, CDR2 YYNGEE. Unmatched junction bases numbered 2, after V lost 2 bases and J lost 5 bases. CDR3 nucleotides: TGTGCCAGCAGCGTCGACAGGGGTACTGAAGCTTTCTTT. The encoded protein is CASSVDRGTEAFF.

This clonotype showed up many times. The V and J genes are TRBV10-3 and TRBJ2-1; no clear D gene. Trimming removed 0 bases at V and 5 bases at J, with 11 bases between. CDR1 and CDR2 (germline): ENHRY, SYGVKD. This CDR3 region has 15 residues. CDR3 in amino acids: CAISESRLLNNEQFF. The DNA for the CDR3 is TGTGCCATCAGTGAGTCGAGACTTCTCAACAATGAGCAGTTCTTC.

This clonotype was recorded many times. The chain couples TRBV5-1 to TRBJ2-1; D gene unclear. CDR1 is SGHRS, CDR2 YFSETQ, per germline. This CDR3 region has 16 residues. V lost 2 bases and J 5 bases, leaving 17 bases between the germline ends. The CDR3 region is CASSLSVDPPNNEQFF. For the CDR3, the DNA is TGCGCCAGCAGCTTAAGTGTGGACCCCCCCAACAATGAGCAGTTCTTC.

Ten or more counts support this clonotype. The genes are TRBV27 and TRBJ2-3; D possibly corresponds to TRBD2 (7 bases). The CDR3 extends over 15 amino acids. CDR1 MNHEY and CDR2 SMNVEV come from the germline V gene (reference sequence). V was cut by 8 bases and J by 2 bases, with 17 bases left in between. The CDR3 region has the DNA TGTGCCAGCGCCGATCGGGGGGCGACCACAGATACGCAGTATTTT. Amino acids: CASADRGATTDTQYF.

V and J are TRBV7-9 and TRBJ2-1; TRBD2 is a possible D gene (6 bases). The CDR3 totals 15 residues. With 8 bases removed from V and 3 bases from J, the gap between germline ends came to 17 bases. Germline CDR1 SEHNR, CDR2 FQNEAQ (reference sequence). CDR3 sequence (DNA): TGTGCCAGCGCCACTCCAGGGACTCACTACAATGAGCAGTTCTTC. This gives the protein CASATPGTHYNEQFF. Looking up the rest from reference TRBV7-9 and TRBJ2-1 gives the full variable domain: DTGVSQNPRHKITKRGQNVTFRCDPISEHNRLYWYRQTLGQGPEFLTYFQNEAQLEKSRLLSDRFSAERPKGSFSTLEIQRTEQGDSAMYLCASATPGTHYNEQFFGPGTRLTVL.

This clonotype was recorded at least ten times. The V gene is TRBV18, the J gene TRBJ1-1; unclear D gene. This CDR3 comprises 13 residues. The V end was cut by 6 bases, the J end by 0 bases, with 8 bases between. Germline V gives CDR1 KGHSH, CDR2 LQKENI. The CDR3 sequence is CASSGGMNTEAFF. Here the CDR3 DNA reads TGTGCCAGCTCTGGTGGCATGAACACTGAAGCTTTCTTT.

This clonotype was observed at least ten times. The V call is TRBV10-1, the J call TRBJ2-7; the D gene is possibly TRBD1 (6 bases). The V end lost 6 bases, the J end lost 7 bases, and 13 bases lay between the germline ends. The CDR3 runs to 12 residues. Per germline, CDR1 WNHNN and CDR2 SYGVQD (reference sequence). The CDR3 nucleotides are TGCGCCAGCAGCAACAGGGTCGAGGAGCAGTACTTC. Protein product: CASSNRVEEQYF.

Ten or more counts support this clonotype. The chain combines TRBV5-1 with TRBJ1-1, with TRBD1 identical over 7 bases. The V gene's germline CDR1 is SGHRS and CDR2 YFSETQ. This CDR3 has 16 residues. V lost 5 bases, J lost 1 base, and 11 bases stayed unmatched. The CDR3 DNA follows: TGCGCCAGCAGGCTTATCAGGGGGGTCGAGAACACTGAAGCTTTCTTT. Translation: CASRLIRGVENTEAFF.

The chain joins TRBV9 to TRBJ2-2; TRBD2 might be the D (6 bases). Trimming stripped 0 bases from V and 3 bases from J, with 9 bases between. Germline V gene sequence: CDR1 SGDLS, CDR2 YYNGEE. The CDR3 covers 15 residues. The CDR3 reads CASSVGGGDTGELFF. In nucleotides, the CDR3 is TGTGCCAGCAGCGTAGGGGGCGGGGACACCGGGGAGCTGTTTTTT.

This clonotype was counted many times. V and J are TRBV12-3 or TRBV12-4 and TRBJ2-2; D is unclear. This CDR3 comprises 14 residues. V lost 4 bases and J lost 4, with 10 bases in between. CDR3: CASSYHPGTGELFF. In DNA form, the CDR3 reads TGTGCCAGCAGTTATCACCCGGGCACCGGGGAGCTGTTTTTT.

This clonotype appeared many times. The chain uses TRBV5-1 and TRBJ2-3; 7 bases map to TRBD1. Trimming took 4 bases from V and 2 from J; bases not matched to a gene: 4. The CDR3 is made up of 14 amino acids. The germline CDR1 and CDR2 sequences are SGHRS and YFSETQ. This CDR3 reads CASSRDRHTDTQYF. Written as DNA, the CDR3 is TGCGCCAGCAGCAGGGACAGACACACAGATACGCAGTATTTT.

This clonotype was seen at least ten times. The V call is TRBV19, the J call TRBJ2-3; D call uncertain. Trimming removed 1 base at V and 1 base at J, with 9 bases between. This CDR3 is 15 amino acids long. Per the germline V gene, CDR1 is LNHDA and CDR2 is SQIVND (reference sequence). The CDR3 is CASSIVFYGTDTQYF. In DNA form, the CDR3 reads TGTGCCAGTAGTATAGTCTTCTATGGCACAGATACGCAGTATTTT.

The table lists this clonotype with many counts. The chain combines TRBV7-2 with TRBJ2-3; no definite D call. There are 15 residues in the CDR3. V shed 5 bases and J shed 0 bases, with 12 bases lying between them. CDR1 and CDR2 (germline): SGHTA, FQGNSA. The CDR3 here is CASSPQWLSTDTQYF. CDR3 nucleotide sequence: TGTGCCAGCAGCCCTCAGTGGCTGAGCACAGATACGCAGTATTTT.

In its sample, this clonotype was seen many times. V is TRBV28 and J is TRBJ1-2; possibly TRBD1 for D (5 bases). The CDR3 is 15 residues long. Trimming took 5 bases from V and 4 from J, leaving 17 bases between them. CDR1 is MDHEN and CDR2 is SYDVKM in the germline V gene. CDR3 sequence (DNA): TGTGCCAGCAGTACCGACCGGGACCGCGTCTATGGCTACACCTTC. Translating gives CASSTDRDRVYGYTF.

This clonotype was observed a few times. The gene calls are TRBV7-8 and TRBJ1-4, with D possibly being TRBD1 (5 bases). V was clipped by 4 bases and J by 5 bases, with 17 bases between them. This CDR3 region has 16 residues. Germline lookup yields CDR1 SGHVS and CDR2 FQNEAQ. The CDR3 nucleotides are TGTGCCAGCAGCTCCAACCCAGGGAACGACAATGAAAAACTGTTTTTT. Its protein product is CASSSNPGNDNEKLFF.

This clonotype has ten or more counts. CDR3 nucleotide sequence: TGTGCCAGCAGTACGGGGGAGCAGAACACTGAAGCTTTCTTT. Translation gives CASSTGEQNTEAFF. This chain uses TRBV7-6 with TRBJ1-1; a possible D gene is TRBD1 (5 bases). The CDR3 runs to 14 residues. Germline V CDR1 and CDR2: SGHVS, FNYEAQ. V lost 6 bases and J lost 1, with 12 bases in between.

This clonotype has ten or more counts. The genes are TRBV27 and TRBJ1-5; tentative D call: TRBD1 (5 bases). The CDR3 consists of 17 residues. The V end was cut by 9 bases, the J end by 8 bases, with 29 bases between. The V gene's germline CDR1 is MNHEY and CDR2 SMNVEV (reference sequence). CDR3 region: CASLPSPMAGLGEPQHF. The CDR3 DNA is TGTGCCAGTCTCCCAAGCCCGATGGCAGGGCTAGGGGAGCCCCAGCATTTT.

In this sample, this clonotype turned up a few times. J is TRBJ1-5 and V is TRBV5-1, with a possible D match to TRBD1 (6 bases). Germline V lookup: CDR1 SGHRS, CDR2 YFSETQ. This CDR3 has 16 amino acids. Trimming stripped 2 bases from V and 0 bases from J, with 12 bases between. The CDR3 DNA is TGCGCCAGCAGCTTTGGGACACCTCTTAGCAATCAGCCCCAGCATTTT. Translated, it gives CASSFGTPLSNQPQHF.

The V and J genes are TRBV5-1 and TRBJ1-5; D ambiguous. The germline gives CDR1 SGHRS, CDR2 YFSETQ. The length of the CDR3 is 14 residues. V shed 0 bases and J shed 7 bases, with 11 bases lying between them. The CDR3: CASSLAEGFQPQHF. As DNA, the CDR3 is TGCGCCAGCAGCTTGGCCGAGGGTTTCCAGCCCCAGCATTTT. Combining the CDR3 with reference TRBV5-1 and TRBJ1-5 gives the whole variable domain KAGVTQTPRYLIKTRGQQVTLSCSPISGHRSVSWYQQTPGQGLQFLFEYFSETQRNKGNFPGRFSGRQFSNSRSEMNVSTLELGDSALYLCASSLAEGFQPQHFGDGTRLSIL.

This clonotype has at least ten counts. The chain couples TRBV10-3 to TRBJ1-5; D perhaps matches TRBD1 (5 bases). The CDR3 totals 12 residues. Germline CDR1 and CDR2: ENHRY and SYGVKD. V lost 11 bases, J lost 7 bases, and 15 bases lay in between. This CDR3 reads CASWDLGQPQHF. The CDR3 bases are TGTGCCTCGTGGGACCTTGGGCAGCCCCAGCATTTT.